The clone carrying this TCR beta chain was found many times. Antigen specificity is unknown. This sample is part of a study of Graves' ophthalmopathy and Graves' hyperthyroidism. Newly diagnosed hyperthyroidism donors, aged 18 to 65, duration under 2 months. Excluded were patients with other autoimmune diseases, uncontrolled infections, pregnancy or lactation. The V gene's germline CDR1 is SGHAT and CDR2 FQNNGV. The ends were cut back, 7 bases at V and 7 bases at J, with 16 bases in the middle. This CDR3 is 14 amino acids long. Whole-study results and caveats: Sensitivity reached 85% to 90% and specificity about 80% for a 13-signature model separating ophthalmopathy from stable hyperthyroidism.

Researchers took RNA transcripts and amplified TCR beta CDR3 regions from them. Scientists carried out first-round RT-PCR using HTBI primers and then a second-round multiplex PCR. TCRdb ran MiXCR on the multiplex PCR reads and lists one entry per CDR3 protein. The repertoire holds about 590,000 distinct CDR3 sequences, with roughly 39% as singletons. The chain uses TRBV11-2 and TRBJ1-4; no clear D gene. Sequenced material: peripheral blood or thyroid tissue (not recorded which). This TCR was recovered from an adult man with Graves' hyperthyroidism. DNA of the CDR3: TGTGCCAGCAAATACCTCGGGATTGGTGAAAAACTGTTTTTT. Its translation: CASKYLGIGEKLFF.